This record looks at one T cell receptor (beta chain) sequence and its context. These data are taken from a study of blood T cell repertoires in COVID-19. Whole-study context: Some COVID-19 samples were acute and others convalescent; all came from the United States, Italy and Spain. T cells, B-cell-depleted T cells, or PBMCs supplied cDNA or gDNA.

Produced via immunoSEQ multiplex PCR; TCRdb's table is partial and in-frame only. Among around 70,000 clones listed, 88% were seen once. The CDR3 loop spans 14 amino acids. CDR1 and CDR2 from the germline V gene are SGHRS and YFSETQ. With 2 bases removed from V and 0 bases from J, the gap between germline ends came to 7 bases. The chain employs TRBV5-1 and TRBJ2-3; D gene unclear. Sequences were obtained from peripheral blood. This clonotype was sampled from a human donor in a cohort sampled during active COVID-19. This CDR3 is CASSFTPSTDTQYF. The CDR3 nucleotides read TGCGCCAGCAGCTTCACACCTAGCACAGATACGCAGTATTTT. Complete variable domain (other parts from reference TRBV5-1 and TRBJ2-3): KAGVTQTPRYLIKTRGQQVTLSCSPISGHRSVSWYQQTPGQGLQFLFEYFSETQRNKGNFPGRFSGRQFSNSRSEMNVSTLELGDSALYLCASSFTPSTDTQYFGPGTRLTVL.